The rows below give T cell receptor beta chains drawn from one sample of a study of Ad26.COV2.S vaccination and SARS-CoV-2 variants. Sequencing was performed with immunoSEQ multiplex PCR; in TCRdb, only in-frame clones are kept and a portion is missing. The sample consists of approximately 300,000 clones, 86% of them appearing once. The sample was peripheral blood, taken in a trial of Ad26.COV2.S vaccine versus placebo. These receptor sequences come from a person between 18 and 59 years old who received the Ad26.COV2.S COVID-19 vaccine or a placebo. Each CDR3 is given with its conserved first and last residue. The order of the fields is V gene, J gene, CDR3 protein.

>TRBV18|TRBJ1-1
CASSPVLGEGTEAFF
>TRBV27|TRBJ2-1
CASSPGARGRDNEQFF
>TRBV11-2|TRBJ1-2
CASSPDRNYGYTF
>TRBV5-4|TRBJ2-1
CASSLPQGSGNEQFF
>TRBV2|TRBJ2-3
CASSDPRVVTDTQYF
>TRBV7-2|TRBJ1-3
CASSLAGGSGNTIYF
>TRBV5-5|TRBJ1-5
CASSLVGLGDQPQHF
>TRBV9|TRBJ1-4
CASSSTGGQNEKLFF
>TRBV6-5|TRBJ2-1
CASSYSRTGGLDEQFF
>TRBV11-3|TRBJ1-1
CASSFTVNTEAFF
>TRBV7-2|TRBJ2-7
CASSSRGEQYF
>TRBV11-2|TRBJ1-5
CASSLNGRTNQPQHF
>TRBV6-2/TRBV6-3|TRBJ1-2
CASSWGTTNYGYTF
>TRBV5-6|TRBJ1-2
CASSPRDRGVYGYTF
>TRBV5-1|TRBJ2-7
CASSSSGGYYEQYF
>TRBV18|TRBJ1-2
CASSPQTGGKDGYTF
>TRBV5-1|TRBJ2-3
CASSLAATSTDTQYF
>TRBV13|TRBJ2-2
CASSSPAGLWGHGELFF
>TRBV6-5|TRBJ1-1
CASKNEGRNTEAFF
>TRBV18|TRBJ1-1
CASSPTDLDAFF
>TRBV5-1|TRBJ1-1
CASSLVSGGTEAFF
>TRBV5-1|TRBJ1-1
CASSFQGNTEAFF
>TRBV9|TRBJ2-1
CASSVVRLAGSHILHEQFF
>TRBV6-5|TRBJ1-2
CASSSAAPYGYTF
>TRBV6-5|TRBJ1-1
CASSYGRRAVAEAFF
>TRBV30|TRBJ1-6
CAWRLMTGARYSPLHF
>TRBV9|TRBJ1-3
CASAPRGSEGGNTIYF
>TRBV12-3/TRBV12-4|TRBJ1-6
CASSFVNSPLHF
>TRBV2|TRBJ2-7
CASRTAGMKWGRDYEQYF
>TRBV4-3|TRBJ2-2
CASSPGSGNTGELFF
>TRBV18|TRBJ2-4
CASSRGQYDNIQYF
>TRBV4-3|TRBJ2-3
CASSQFRDGVTTQYF
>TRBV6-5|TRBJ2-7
CASSYSGVSYEQYF
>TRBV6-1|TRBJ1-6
CASSEAYRDIRMSPLHF
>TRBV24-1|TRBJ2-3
CATSDGAGLSTDTQYF
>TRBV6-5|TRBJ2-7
CASSYRPGLAGPEQYF
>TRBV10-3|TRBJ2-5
CAISRDSQETQYF
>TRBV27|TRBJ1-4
CASTTTGYEKLFF
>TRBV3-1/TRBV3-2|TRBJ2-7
CASSQAWDRGRNQYF
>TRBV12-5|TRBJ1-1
CASGLGGQPSEAFF
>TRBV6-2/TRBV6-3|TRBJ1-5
CASSQPRRASGNQPQHF
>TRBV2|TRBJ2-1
CASSVAGYEQFF
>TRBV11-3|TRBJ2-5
CASSLETGQGRGETQYF
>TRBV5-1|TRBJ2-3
CASSRSTDTQYF
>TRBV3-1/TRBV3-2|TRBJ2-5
CASSYRQPRQETQYF
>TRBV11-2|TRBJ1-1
CASSRDRGPEAFF
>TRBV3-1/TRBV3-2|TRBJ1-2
CASSQSGQGALRGYTF
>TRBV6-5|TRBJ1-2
CASRGDRGLYGYTF